Listed below are T cell receptor beta chains from one sample, sequenced in a study of blood T cell repertoires in COVID-19. Sequencing was performed with immunoSEQ multiplex PCR; in TCRdb, only in-frame clones are kept and a portion is missing. The table lists 150,000 to 200,000 clones, 85% to 90% of them singletons, with around 12% in the top ten. Specimen: peripheral blood. Receptors originate from a woman between 65 and 79 years old with COVID-19, enrolled during active disease. CDR3s include the opening cysteine and the closing phenylalanine or tryptophan. The order of the fields is V gene, J gene, D gene, clone size, CDR3 DNA, CDR3 protein. A D gene is named only where the DNA matches it firmly. The size of a clone is reported for some rows only, either as once, few or many, or as a class for expanded clones.

TRBV3-1/TRBV3-2,TRBJ1-5,-,-,TGTGCCAGCAGCCAGGCCGGACTTAATCAGCCCCAGCATTTT,CASSQAGLNQPQHF
TRBV7-9,TRBJ2-1,TRBD2,-,TGTGCCAGCAGCTTAGAGGGAGGGGAGCAGTTCTTC,CASSLEGGEQFF
TRBV24-1,TRBJ1-2,-,-,TGTGCCACCAGGGGGGCCGAAAGCGGCTACACCTTC,CATRGAESGYTF
TRBV18,TRBJ2-7,-,-,TGTGCCAGCTCACCATCACTAAACCGGGGCGAGCAGTACTTC,CASSPSLNRGEQYF
TRBV14,TRBJ2-1,-,once,TGTGCCAGCAGCCAAGCCTGGAGCTCCTACAATGAGCAGTTCTTC,CASSQAWSSYNEQFF
TRBV28,TRBJ2-3,TRBD1,once,TGTGCCAGCACCCCATGGACAGGGACCCTCACAGATACGCAGTATTTT,CASTPWTGTLTDTQYF
TRBV27,TRBJ1-2,TRBD1,-,TGTGCCAGCAGTTTATATGGGACAGCCGTCGGGGGCTACACCTTC,CASSLYGTAVGGYTF
TRBV4-1,TRBJ2-1,-,-,TGCGCCAGCAGCCAAGGGACTTTTTCTTACAATGAGCAGTTCTTC,CASSQGTFSYNEQFF
TRBV6-2/TRBV6-3,TRBJ2-7,-,-,TGTGCCAGCAGTTCTTCCGGGACTGCCACCTACGAGCAGTACTTC,CASSSSGTATYEQYF
TRBV12-3/TRBV12-4,TRBJ2-7,-,-,TGTGCCAGCAGTTTTGGCGGATTCTACGAGCAGTACTTC,CASSFGGFYEQYF
TRBV6-4,TRBJ2-4,TRBD1,-,TGTGCCAGCAGTGAGGACAGGGGGAACATTCAGTACTTC,CASSEDRGNIQYF
TRBV12-5,TRBJ2-2,-,-,TGTGCTAGTGGTTTGGGACAGGCTCAGACCGGGGAGCTGTTTTTT,CASGLGQAQTGELFF
TRBV5-6,TRBJ2-5,TRBD1,-,TGTGCCAGCAGCTTGGGGGACAGGGTAGGGGAGACCCAGTACTTC,CASSLGDRVGETQYF
TRBV5-1,TRBJ1-5,-,-,TGCGCCAGCAGCGGCGAGGTGGGTCAGCCCCAGCATTTT,CASSGEVGQPQHF
TRBV5-1,TRBJ1-3,-,few,TGCGCCAGCAGTTATGATAGCTCTGGAAACACCATATATTTT,CASSYDSSGNTIYF
TRBV6-5,TRBJ2-5,TRBD1,-,TGTGCCAGCAGTACGGGACAGCAAGAGACCCAGTACTTC,CASSTGQQETQYF
TRBV18,TRBJ2-5,TRBD1,-,TGTGCCAGCTCACCAATTACCGGGACAGGGGCCTCCGAGACCCAGTACTTC,CASSPITGTGASETQYF
TRBV4-2,TRBJ1-2,TRBD1,-,TGTGCCACAACACTTGGACAGGGCTATGGCTACACCTTC,CATTLGQGYGYTF
TRBV6-4,TRBJ2-3,-,-,TGTGCCAGCAGTGACTCCGTTCGTAACACAGATACGCAGTATTTT,CASSDSVRNTDTQYF
TRBV6-5,TRBJ2-7,-,-,TGTGCCAGCAGTTACCAGGGCGAGCAGTACTTC,CASSYQGEQYF
TRBV28,TRBJ2-7,TRBD2,once,TGTGCCAGGCCGGGACTAGCGGACGAGCAGTACTTC,CARPGLADEQYF
TRBV5-1,TRBJ2-3,-,-,TGCGCCAGCAGCTTGGGACACCCCACAGATACGCAGTATTTT,CASSLGHPTDTQYF
TRBV5-4,TRBJ2-3,TRBD2,once,TGTGCCAGCAGCGAGGGACTAGCGGGAGTAGATACGCAGTATTTT,CASSEGLAGVDTQYF
TRBV29-1,TRBJ1-2,-,once,TGCAGCGTTAGACACGGTACCCGCTATGGCTACACCTTC,CSVRHGTRYGYTF
TRBV6-1,TRBJ1-5,TRBD1,-,TGTGCCAGCAGTGGGGGGACAGACTATAGCAATCAGCCCCAGCATTTT,CASSGGTDYSNQPQHF
TRBV19,TRBJ1-2,-,-,TGTGCCAGTAGTAAGGGGTACTATGGCTACACCTTC,CASSKGYYGYTF
TRBV30,TRBJ1-3,-,-,TGTGCCTGGAGTAGCCCTGGAAACACCATATATTTT,CAWSSPGNTIYF
TRBV9,TRBJ1-6,-,-,TGTGCCAGCAGCCCACAACAGGGACCGAACTCACCCCTCCACTTT,CASSPQQGPNSPLHF
TRBV27,TRBJ1-2,TRBD1,-,TGTGCCAGCAGTATAAACAGGGGGTCGGTAAACTATGGCTACACCTTC,CASSINRGSVNYGYTF
TRBV19,TRBJ2-7,TRBD2,-,TGTGCCGGGGGGGAGGCTGTCGGTTCCGAGCAGTACTTC,CAGGEAVGSEQYF
TRBV18,TRBJ1-2,-,-,TGTGCCAGCTCACCCACAATGCATACCCCGTCAGACACCTTC,CASSPTMHTPSDTF
TRBV15,TRBJ1-5,TRBD1,-,TGTGCCACCAGCAGGAGGGTGGGTGGGACAGGCCTTAATCAGCCCCAGCATTTT,CATSRRVGGTGLNQPQHF
TRBV5-1,TRBJ2-1,TRBD2,-,TGCGCCAGCAGCTCATCTAGCGGGAGTAGGACATATGAGCAGTTCTTC,CASSSSSGSRTYEQFF
TRBV7-3,TRBJ2-7,TRBD2,-,TGTGCCAGCAGCTTAATGAGCGGGGATACCTACGAGCAGTACTTC,CASSLMSGDTYEQYF
TRBV7-2,TRBJ1-5,TRBD1,-,TGTGCCAGCAGCTTAGGCCCAGGGGGATATCAGCCCCAGCATTTT,CASSLGPGGYQPQHF
TRBV19,TRBJ1-5,-,-,TGTGCCAGTAGATATAGCCCTTCGGGGTTCTATCAGCCCCAGCATTTT,CASRYSPSGFYQPQHF
TRBV19,TRBJ2-2,TRBD1,-,TGTGCCAGTACCGACAGGGGAATTGGGACCGGGGAGCTGTTTTTT,CASTDRGIGTGELFF
TRBV19,TRBJ2-7,TRBD1,-,TGTGCCAGCTCTGACAGGGTCGAGCAGTACTTC,CASSDRVEQYF
TRBV18,TRBJ2-7,TRBD1,-,TGTGCCAGCTCACCGACCGGACAGGGGGGGAGCTACGAGCAGTACTTC,CASSPTGQGGSYEQYF
TRBV27,TRBJ2-7,-,-,TGTGCCAGCAGTTTCGCCAACAGGGTCTACGAGCAGTACTTC,CASSFANRVYEQYF
TRBV28,TRBJ1-4,-,-,TGTGCCGTCGTAAGGGGGGAAAAACTGTTTTTT,CAVVRGEKLFF
TRBV29-1,TRBJ2-7,TRBD1,-,TGCAGCGCTGAAACCGGGACAGCGACCTACGAGCAGTACTTC,CSAETGTATYEQYF
TRBV4-1,TRBJ2-1,TRBD2,-,TGCGCCAGCAGCCAATCACGCACACCGGGACTAGCGGGATTCAGCTCCTACAATGAGCAGTTCTTC,CASSQSRTPGLAGFSSYNEQFF
TRBV19,TRBJ1-1,TRBD1,-,TGTGCCAGTAGTATATACGGGACAGAATACACTGAAGCTTTCTTT,CASSIYGTEYTEAFF
TRBV9,TRBJ2-1,TRBD2,-,TGTGCCAGCAGTAGGACTAGCGGGAGATTTGAGCAGTTCTTC,CASSRTSGRFEQFF
TRBV19,TRBJ2-5,TRBD1,-,TGTGCCAGTAACCAACAGGGGGCAGAGACCCAGTACTTC,CASNQQGAETQYF
TRBV19,TRBJ1-1,-,-,TGTGCCAGTAGTTCTTACAGTTACACTGAAGCTTTCTTT,CASSSYSYTEAFF